The 15 T cell receptor beta chains in this list originate from one sample, sequenced in a study of cytomegalovirus exposure and HLA in healthy donors. Produced via immunoSEQ multiplex PCR; TCRdb's table is partial and in-frame only. The sample contains about 98,000 clones, roughly 90% of which appear only once. Sequences were obtained from PBMCs. These receptors were obtained from a man between 18 and 29 years old in good health and CMV-seropositive.

V gene TRBV13 combines with J gene TRBJ2-7, with 8 bases lining up with TRBD1. The length of the CDR3 is 17 residues. The junction had 13 bases not matched to a gene; V was cut back by 5 bases and J by 1 base. Germline loops: CDR1 PRHDT, CDR2 FYEKMQ (reference sequence). The CDR3 region is CASSPSRQGALSYEQYF. DNA of the CDR3: TGTGCCAGCAGCCCCTCGCGTCAGGGGGCTCTATCCTACGAGCAGTACTTC.

This clone appeared a few times. CDR3 sequence: CASSYDNEGDTQYF. The CDR3 DNA follows: TGTGCCAGCAGCTACGACAACGAGGGAGATACGCAGTATTTT. The rearrangement joins TRBV5-4 to TRBJ2-3; D possibly corresponds to TRBD2 (5 bases). V was trimmed by 3 bases and J by 5 bases, leaving 13 bases between them. The CDR3 is 14 residues long. Germline V gives CDR1 SGHNT, CDR2 YYREEE (reference sequence).

In this sample, this clone turned up once. This rearrangement joins TRBV6-1 to TRBJ2-4; D possibly corresponds to TRBD1 (5 bases). The germline V and J ends were trimmed by 1 base and 7 bases, with 14 bases remaining between them. Germline lookup yields CDR1 MNHNS and CDR2 SASEGT. This CDR3 is built from 15 residues. This CDR3 is CASSEGLGVGNIQYF. For the CDR3, the DNA is TGTGCCAGCAGTGAAGGTTTAGGGGTAGGGAACATTCAGTACTTC.

V usage is TRBV25-1 and J usage is TRBJ2-4; possibly TRBD1 for D (5 bases). The germline V gene encodes CDR1 MGHDK and CDR2 SYGVNS. This CDR3 is 13 amino acids long. Trimming removed 6 bases at V and 3 bases at J, with 9 bases between. As DNA, the CDR3 is TGTGCCAGCAGAGGGGTCGGCAAAAACATTCAGTACTTC. Its protein product is CASRGVGKNIQYF.

The chain has TRBV5-5 and TRBJ1-1; D remains unclear. The germline CDR1 and CDR2 sequences are SGHKS and YYEKEE (reference sequence). The V gene lost 5 bases and the J gene lost 1 base, with 9 bases spanning the gap. The CDR3 covers 13 residues. The CDR3 sequence: CASSPQENTEAFF. CDR3 DNA: TGTGCCAGCAGTCCTCAGGAGAACACTGAAGCTTTCTTT.

The chain recombines TRBV7-9 with TRBJ1-1; 9 nucleotides line up with TRBD1. Germline values: CDR1 SEHNR, CDR2 FQNEAQ (reference sequence). V shed 2 bases, J shed 2 bases, and the junction held 3 bases outside the gene matches. The CDR3 runs 15 residues. CDR3 in amino acids: CASSLLGQGNTEAFF. The CDR3 DNA reads TGTGCCAGCAGCTTATTGGGACAGGGTAACACTGAAGCTTTCTTT. The full variable domain, in which reference TRBV7-9 and TRBJ1-1 provide the parts outside the CDR3, is DTGVSQNPRHKITKRGQNVTFRCDPISEHNRLYWYRQTLGQGPEFLTYFQNEAQLEKSRLLSDRFSAERPKGSFSTLEIQRTEQGDSAMYLCASSLLGQGNTEAFFGQGTRLTVV.

J is TRBJ2-3 and V is TRBV5-1; TRBD2 agrees at 12 bases. The CDR3 is made up of 14 amino acids. The V gene's germline CDR1 is SGHRS and CDR2 YFSETQ. The ends lost 3 bases at V and 6 bases at J; junction bases unmatched: 2. For the CDR3, the DNA is TGCGCCAGCAGCTCGGGACTAGCGGGTGATACGCAGTATTTT. Translating gives CASSSGLAGDTQYF.

J is TRBJ2-7 and V is TRBV6-4, with 11 bases lining up with TRBD1. The CDR3 spans 15 residues. The J segment lost 4 bases and the V segment lost 6 bases, leaving 8 bases of the junction unmatched. CDR1 and CDR2 from the germline V gene are MRHNA and SNTAGT. DNA of the CDR3: TGTGCCAGCAGCATCGGGACAGGGGGATGGTACGAGCAGTACTTC. Protein product: CASSIGTGGWYEQYF.

The chain couples TRBV15 to TRBJ2-2, with a tentative D call TRBD2 (5 bases). Trimming took 0 bases from V and 1 from J, leaving 6 bases between them. From germline, CDR1 is LNHNV and CDR2 YYDKDF (reference sequence). This CDR3 contains 15 residues. CDR3: CATSRDSENTGELFF. The CDR3 DNA reads TGTGCCACCAGCAGAGATAGCGAGAACACCGGGGAGCTGTTTTTT.

The chain is built from TRBV6-5 and TRBJ1-2; 7 nucleotides align to TRBD1. Germline lookup yields CDR1 MNHEY and CDR2 SVGAGI. The CDR3 loop spans 13 amino acids. Trimming cost V 5 bases and J 5 bases; bases outside gene matches: 5. The CDR3 DNA reads as TGTGCCAGCAGTCAGGGACAGCCTTATGGCTACACCTTC. It codes for CASSQGQPYGYTF.

This clone was seen just once. This chain joins TRBV6-1 and TRBJ1-4, with no clear D. CDR3 length: 14 amino acids. V was shortened by 3 bases and J by 8 bases, with 13 bases between the two germline ends. Germline values: CDR1 MNHNS, CDR2 SASEGT. The CDR3 spells CASSDEVRREKLFF. The CDR3 DNA reads as TGTGCCAGCAGTGATGAGGTGCGGCGAGAAAAACTGTTTTTT.

This clone came up a few times. The rearrangement uses TRBV18 and TRBJ1-2; D is ambiguous. V was clipped by 3 bases and J by 5 bases, with 10 bases between them. The CDR3 has 13 residues. Germline CDR1 reads KGHSH; CDR2 reads LQKENI. The CDR3 nucleotides are TGTGCCAGCTCACCTGAGTCGGGATATGGCTACACCTTC. Its protein is CASSPESGYGYTF. The variable domain in full, completed from reference TRBV18 and TRBJ1-2, reads NAGVMQNPRHLVRRRGQEARLRCSPMKGHSHVYWYRQLPEEGLKFMVYLQKENIIDESGMPKERFSAEFPKEGPSILRIQQVVRGDSAAYFCASSPESGYGYTFGSGTRLTVV.

The gene calls are TRBV29-1 and TRBJ1-1, with a possible D match to TRBD1 (5 bases). The germline V gene has CDR1 SQVTM and CDR2 ANQGSEA. This CDR3 has 15 amino acids. V was cut by 1 base and J by 2 bases, with 14 bases left in between. The CDR3 here is CSVEGRQIQNTEAFF. As DNA, the CDR3 is TGCAGCGTTGAAGGCCGACAGATACAAAACACTGAAGCTTTCTTT.

This clone appeared once. This chain connects TRBV19 to TRBJ2-5; 7 bases fit TRBD1. The CDR3 is 14 residues long. Germline V gives CDR1 LNHDA, CDR2 SQIVND (reference sequence). The V segment lost 6 bases and the J segment 4 bases; nucleotides outside the gene matches: 8. The DNA for the CDR3 is TGTGCCAGTAGGGACAGGAGGTTTGTAGAGACCCAGTACTTC. Its protein product is CASRDRRFVETQYF.

The chain joins TRBV4-2 to TRBJ2-7; D is perhaps TRBD1 (5 bases). The CDR3 has 14 amino acids. From germline, CDR1 is LGHNA and CDR2 YNFKEQ. Deletions cut 1 base from V and 4 bases from J, with 11 bases between. The CDR3 protein is CASSQGRQGYEQYF. CDR3 bases: TGTGCCAGCAGCCAAGGACGGCAGGGTTACGAGCAGTACTTC.